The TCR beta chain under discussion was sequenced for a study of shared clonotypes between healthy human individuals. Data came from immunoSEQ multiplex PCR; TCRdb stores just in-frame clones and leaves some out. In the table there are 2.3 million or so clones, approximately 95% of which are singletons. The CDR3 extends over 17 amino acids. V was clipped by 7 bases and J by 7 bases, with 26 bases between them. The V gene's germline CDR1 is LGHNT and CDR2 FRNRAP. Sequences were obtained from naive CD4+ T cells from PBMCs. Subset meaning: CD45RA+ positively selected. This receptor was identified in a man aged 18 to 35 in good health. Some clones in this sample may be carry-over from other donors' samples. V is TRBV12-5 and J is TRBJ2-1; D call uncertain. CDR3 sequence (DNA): TGTGCTAGTGCCCTGAGGCGCGGAGCCCCCGCCGTAAATGAGCAGTTCTTC. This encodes CASALRRGAPAVNEQFF.